The 14 T cell receptor beta chains presented below share a single source sample, sequenced in a study of blood T cell repertoires in COVID-19 (dated by TCRdb to about 2020). The receptor library was made with the immunoSEQ multiplex PCR assay. The immuneACCESS repertoire file appears here via TCRdb, limited to in-frame rearrangements. These files lack a portion of the clones; in checked studies, under half of the deficit traces to unresolved V genes, and the cause of the others is not known. Here the sample has roughly 150,000 clones; approximately 88% occur a single time. The ten largest clones represent approximately 2.8% of the sample. Sample: peripheral blood. Source of these receptors: a man aged 55 to 69 with acute or convalescent COVID-19.

This chain uses TRBV18 with TRBJ1-2; D ambiguous. V was pared by 3 bases and J by 7 bases, with 12 bases between. The CDR3 loop spans 13 amino acids. Germline V gene sequence: CDR1 KGHSH, CDR2 LQKENI. The CDR3 region has the DNA TGTGCCAGCTCACCTTGGCCCAACCCTGGCTACACCTTC. Protein sequence: CASSPWPNPGYTF.

The chain has TRBV15 and TRBJ2-1; 8 bases match TRBD2. Germline V CDR1 and CDR2: LNHNV, YYDKDF (reference sequence). Trimming removed 1 base from V and 3 bases from J; junction bases left unmatched: 2. This CDR3 comprises 15 residues. The CDR3 coding sequence is TGTGCCACCAGCAGAGCGGGGGGGGTCTACAATGAGCAGTTCTTC. This encodes CATSRAGGVYNEQFF.

Of note for this clone: The same CDR3 also results from other DNA sequences found in this sample. The J gene is TRBJ1-1, the V gene TRBV29-1; D gene uncertain. V was cut by 8 bases and J by 2 bases, with 9 bases left in between. This CDR3 contains 11 residues. Germline V gene lookup returns CDR1 SQVTM and CDR2 ANQGSEA. The CDR3 DNA reads as TGCAGCACCGGGAGAAACACTGAAGCTTTCTTT. Translating it yields CSTGRNTEAFF.

The rearrangement joins TRBV7-9 to TRBJ1-2; 11 bases line up with TRBD1. This CDR3 comprises 17 residues. Germline V gene sequence: CDR1 SEHNR, CDR2 FQNEAQ (reference sequence). V dropped 1 base and J dropped 4; count of bases not matched to a gene: 8. CDR3 in amino acids: CASSLEGRTGGVYGYTF. The DNA of the CDR3 is TGTGCCAGCAGCTTAGAGGGACGGACAGGGGGCGTCTATGGCTACACCTTC.

The chain is built from TRBV5-1 and TRBJ1-6, with 8 bases lining up with TRBD1. With V trimmed by 1 base and J by 0 bases, 9 bases remained unmatched. This CDR3 region has 19 residues. Germline V gives CDR1 SGHRS, CDR2 YFSETQ. The CDR3 sequence: CASSLLSDRGSSYNSPLHF. The CDR3 region has the DNA TGCGCCAGCAGCTTGCTTAGCGACAGGGGAAGCTCCTATAATTCACCCCTCCACTTT.

The rearrangement joins TRBV11-2 to TRBJ2-6, with TRBD2 matching over 9 bases. The CDR3 sequence is 18 residues long. V dropped 5 bases and J dropped 2; count of bases not matched to a gene: 10. Looked up from germline, CDR1 is SGHAT and CDR2 is FQNNGV. CDR3 amino acids: CASSPRSSGGTGANVLTF. Here the CDR3 DNA reads TGTGCCAGCAGCCCCCGGAGTAGCGGGGGAACTGGGGCCAACGTCCTGACTTTC. The whole variable domain, filled in from reference TRBV11-2 and TRBJ2-6, reads EAGVAQSPRYKIIEKRQSVAFWCNPISGHATLYWYQQILGQGPKLLIQFQNNGVVDDSQLPKDRFSAERLKGVDSTLKIQPAKLEDSAVYLCASSPRSSGGTGANVLTFGAGSRLTVL.

The genes are TRBV5-6 and TRBJ1-1; 7 nucleotides align to TRBD1. Germline trimming cut 2 bases from V and 5 bases from J; bases unmatched to any gene: 12. CDR1 is SGHDT and CDR2 is YYEEEE in the germline V gene. The CDR3 is made up of 16 amino acids. CDR3 in DNA: TGTGCCAGCAGCTTCCCACAGGGGACCCCCGTTACTGAAGCTTTCTTT. It translates to CASSFPQGTPVTEAFF.

In DNA form, the CDR3 reads TGTGCCAGCAGCCGGAAGGCGGGAGACACTGAAGCTTTCTTT. Its translation: CASSRKAGDTEAFF. J is TRBJ1-1 and V is TRBV5-4; D not certain. The V gene lost 4 bases and the J gene lost 3 bases, with 13 bases spanning the gap. The CDR3 covers 14 residues. Germline CDR1 reads SGHNT; CDR2 reads YYREEE (reference sequence).

The chain is built from TRBV12-5 and TRBJ2-2, with 9 bases matching TRBD1. CDR3 length: 18 amino acids. CDR1 and CDR2 (germline): LGHNT, FRNRAP. With V trimmed by 6 bases and J by 2 bases, 13 bases remained unmatched. The DNA for the CDR3 is TGTGCTAGTGGCCTGACCACAGGGGGCAGGAGTAACACCGGGGAGCTGTTTTTT. Its translation: CASGLTTGGRSNTGELFF. Full variable domain (missing parts from reference TRBV12-5 and TRBJ2-2): DARVTQTPRHKVTEMGQEVTMRCQPILGHNTVFWYRQTMMQGLELLAYFRNRAPLDDSGMPKDRFSAEMPDATLATLKIQPSEPRDSAVYFCASGLTTGGRSNTGELFFGEGSRLTVL.

This clone has only one observation. The rearrangement joins TRBV24-1 to TRBJ2-3; D is uncertain. Germline-derived CDR1 and CDR2 are KGHDR and SFDVKD. The CDR3 covers 13 residues. The V end lost 5 bases, the J end lost 0 bases, and 5 bases lay between the germline ends. This chain's CDR3 is CATSGRSTDTQYF. Written as DNA, the CDR3 is TGTGCCACCAGTGGCAGGAGCACAGATACGCAGTATTTT.

The chain recombines TRBV2 with TRBJ2-2; 14 nucleotides match TRBD2. The J segment lost 6 bases and the V segment lost 2 bases, leaving 5 bases of the junction unmatched. The CDR3 covers 17 residues. The germline V gene encodes CDR1 SNHLY and CDR2 FYNNEI. CDR3 DNA sequence: TGTGCCAGCAGTGAACCGACTAGCGGGGGGGCCTCCGGGGAGCTGTTTTTT. It yields the protein CASSEPTSGGASGELFF.

This clone has just a few counts. The V gene is TRBV5-4, the J gene TRBJ2-1; 8 positions match TRBD1. This CDR3 region has 14 residues. Germline values: CDR1 SGHNT, CDR2 YYREEE (reference sequence). V was pared by 7 bases and J by 6 bases, with 9 bases of the junction left unmatched. As DNA, the CDR3 is TGTGCCAGCGAATCAAAAGACAGGGGCAATGAGCAGTTCTTC. It is translated as CASESKDRGNEQFF.

The chain uses TRBV11-2 and TRBJ1-2; D call uncertain. The CDR3 covers 14 residues. V was shortened by 4 bases and J by 2 bases, with 11 bases between the two germline ends. From germline, CDR1 is SGHAT and CDR2 FQNNGV. The CDR3 nucleotides are TGTGCCAGCAGCTCCATGAACTGGAACTATGGCTACACCTTC. Translation: CASSSMNWNYGYTF. Supplemented by reference TRBV11-2 and TRBJ1-2, the full variable domain reads EAGVAQSPRYKIIEKRQSVAFWCNPISGHATLYWYQQILGQGPKLLIQFQNNGVVDDSQLPKDRFSAERLKGVDSTLKIQPAKLEDSAVYLCASSSMNWNYGYTFGSGTRLTVV.

V usage is TRBV30 and J usage is TRBJ1-5; a possible D gene is TRBD1 (5 bases). Trimming removed 5 bases from V and 1 base from J, with 12 bases in between. This CDR3 has 14 amino acids. Germline V CDR1 and CDR2: GTSNPN, SVGIG (reference sequence). The CDR3 DNA follows: TGTGCCTGGTCGGGGGGATTCAGCAATCAGCCCCAGCATTTT. It yields the protein CAWSGGFSNQPQHF.